This entry concerns a single T cell receptor (beta chain). This entry is derived from a study of blood T cell repertoires in COVID-19. Germline CDR1 MNHEY, CDR2 SVGEGT. J was trimmed by 10 bases and V by 2 bases; bases with no gene match: 8. The CDR3 runs 14 residues. In the original workflow: Reference gene primer amplification yielded estimated nucleated cell counts. Assay: immunoSEQ multiplex PCR; the TCRdb copy retains only in-frame clones and omits some. The DNA was the basis for D and trimming; V, J and clone size are from that table. This sample has around 95,000 clones, with about 83% found just once.

J is TRBJ2-1 and V is TRBV6-2 or TRBV6-3, with TRBD2 matching 7 bases. Sequencing was carried out using peripheral blood. This clonotype was obtained from a human donor in a cohort sampled during active COVID-19. The CDR3 region has the DNA TGTGCCAGCAGTTACGGCGGGGGATTTATGGAGCAGTTCTTC. It encodes CASSYGGGFMEQFF.